This T cell receptor beta chain was profiled in a study of TIL therapy for anti-PD-1-resistant metastatic lung cancer. Turning to the study itself: Progressing patients received lymphodepletion, expanded TIL infusion and IL-2. A few tumors were EGFR-mutant and two were ALK-rearranged.

This clone was recorded a few times. The V and J ends lost 4 bases and 13 bases, in that order; junction bases with no gene match: 11. The CDR3 covers 14 residues. The V gene's germline CDR1 is SGHRS and CDR2 YFSETQ. Time point meaning: pre-treatment sample, taken before nivolumab and TIL therapy. This was the immunoSEQ v3 assay. Libraries were prepared by immunoSEQ multiplex PCR; TCRdb keeps only in-frame clonotypes and omits some of them. The table has fewer than 65,000 clones, approximately 78% seen once; the top ten hold less than 3%. The chain employs TRBV5-1 and TRBJ1-6, with 7 bases aligning to TRBD1. Specimen: blood, collected at baseline. The TCR comes from a person aged 30 to 80 with non-small cell lung cancer. The CDR3 region is CASSQGQLRSPLHF. CDR3 sequence (DNA): TGCGCCAGCAGCCAGGGACAGCTTCGTTCCCCCCTCCACTTT.